This entry features one TCR beta chain sequence. In the study's own analysis: Amplification with reference gene primers provided the estimates of nucleated cell counts. Data came from immunoSEQ multiplex PCR; TCRdb stores just in-frame clones and leaves some out. The DNA gave D and trimming, while V, J and clone size come from that table. The table records about half a million clones, over 75% of them present only once. CDR1 is MGHDK, CDR2 SYGVNS, per germline. The CDR3 is made up of 14 amino acids. Trimming took 6 bases from V and 9 from J; bases not matched to a gene: 6. These data belong to a study of blood T cell repertoires in COVID-19. About the study: From the United States, Italy and Spain came samples of acute and convalescent COVID-19. From T cells, B-cell-depleted T cells, or PBMCs came the material, which was cDNA or gDNA.

The J gene is TRBJ1-6, the V gene TRBV25-1; TRBD1 aligns across 9 bases. The receptor comes from a human donor in a cohort sampled during active COVID-19. What was sequenced was peripheral blood. Here the CDR3 DNA reads TGTGCCAGCAGAGGGACAGGGAAGGGTTCACCCCTCCACTTT. It translates to CASRGTGKGSPLHF.